These 27 T cell receptor beta chains came from one sample sequenced in a study of blood T cell repertoires in COVID-19. Assay used: immunoSEQ multiplex PCR; TCRdb lists only in-frame clones, some missing. The table lists around 400,000 clones, roughly 86% of them singletons, with approximately 2.4% in the top ten. Material for sequencing was peripheral blood. These TCRs come from a woman aged 55-70 years with COVID-19, enrolled during active disease.

CDR3: CASSLGSFGGVLSYNEQFF. The CDR3 DNA reads as TGTGCCAGCAGCTTAGGATCATTCGGCGGGGTCCTATCCTACAATGAGCAGTTCTTC. The V call is TRBV7-9, the J call TRBJ2-1; D is possibly TRBD2 (6 bases). The germline CDR1 and CDR2 sequences are SEHNR and FQNEAQ (reference sequence). Deletions cut 1 base from V and 1 base from J, with 20 bases between. This CDR3 region has 19 residues.

In its sample, this clone was seen once. The chain has TRBV5-1 and TRBJ1-5; D is perhaps TRBD1 (6 bases). Looked up from germline, CDR1 is SGHRS and CDR2 is YFSETQ. V was clipped by 0 bases and J by 6 bases, with 13 bases between them. The CDR3 loop spans 15 amino acids. The CDR3 nucleotides read TGCGCCAGCAGCTTGGATCCAGGGGCAAGTCAGCCCCAGCATTTT. Its translation is CASSLDPGASQPQHF.

The chain couples TRBV5-6 to TRBJ2-2; TRBD1 aligns across 10 bases. Germline V gives CDR1 SGHDT, CDR2 YYEEEE. The CDR3 length is 17 residues. J gave up 3 bases and V 1 base, and 6 bases lay outside the gene matches. The CDR3 coding sequence is TGTGCCAGCAGCTTGAACATCGGACAGGGGGACACCGGGGAGCTGTTTTTT. Protein: CASSLNIGQGDTGELFF. The full variable domain, completed using reference TRBV5-6 and TRBJ2-2, is DAGVTQSPTHLIKTRGQQVTLRCSPKSGHDTVSWYQQALGQGPQFIFQYYEEEERQRGNFPDRFSGHQFPNYSSELNVNALLLGDSALYLCASSLNIGQGDTGELFFGEGSRLTVL.

This clone has just a few counts. The chain has TRBV28 and TRBJ1-4; D is ambiguous. The germline V gene has CDR1 MDHEN and CDR2 SYDVKM. The CDR3 loop spans 14 amino acids. Trimming took 6 bases from V and 4 from J, leaving 12 bases between them. DNA of the CDR3: TGTGCCAGCAGCCCGGGTAGGAATAATGAAAAACTGTTTTTT. Translated: CASSPGRNNEKLFF.

The chain employs TRBV9 and TRBJ1-3; D is unclear. The CDR3 length is 15 residues. Germline CDR1 and CDR2: SGDLS and YYNGEE. V lost 0 bases to trimming and J lost 4 bases, with 11 bases between them. DNA for the CDR3: TGTGCCAGCAGCGTAGACGACTTCTGGGGAAACACCATATATTTT. Amino acid sequence: CASSVDDFWGNTIYF.

The CDR3 reads CASSNRDSYGYTF. The CDR3 DNA follows: TGTGCCAGCAGTAACCGGGACAGCTATGGCTACACCTTC. The genes are TRBV6-5 and TRBJ1-2; 7 bases map to TRBD1. The CDR3 is 13 residues long. Germline lookup yields CDR1 MNHEY and CDR2 SVGAGI. Trimming took 5 bases from V and 4 from J; bases not matched to a gene: 4.

The rearrangement uses TRBV7-6 and TRBJ2-7; 8 positions match TRBD1. Germline assignment: CDR1 SGHVS and CDR2 FNYEAQ. Trimming took 3 bases from V and 3 from J; bases not matched to a gene: 4. The CDR3 totals 14 residues. CDR3 protein: CASSLDRDFYEQYF. CDR3 nucleotides: TGTGCCAGCAGCTTGGACAGGGATTTCTACGAGCAGTACTTC. The entire variable domain, with the rest obtained from reference TRBV7-6 and TRBJ2-7, is as follows: GAGVSQSPRYKVTKRGQDVALRCDPISGHVSLYWYRQALGQGPEFLTYFNYEAQQDKSGLPNDRFSAERPEGSISTLTIQRTEQRDSAMYRCASSLDRDFYEQYFGPGTRLTVT.

The rearrangement links TRBV5-1 to TRBJ1-6; the match to TRBD1 covers 9 bases. Germline values: CDR1 SGHRS, CDR2 YFSETQ. The ends lost 4 bases at V and 5 bases at J; junction bases unmatched: 4. The CDR3 totals 15 residues. The DNA of the CDR3 is TGCGCCAGCAGCAGACAGGGGGAGGATAATTCACCCCTCCACTTT. It translates to CASSRQGEDNSPLHF. Combining the CDR3 with reference TRBV5-1 and TRBJ1-6 gives the whole variable domain KAGVTQTPRYLIKTRGQQVTLSCSPISGHRSVSWYQQTPGQGLQFLFEYFSETQRNKGNFPGRFSGRQFSNSRSEMNVSTLELGDSALYLCASSRQGEDNSPLHFGNGTRLTVT.

V usage is TRBV11-3 and J usage is TRBJ2-7; TRBD2 matches 8 bases. The J segment lost 5 bases and the V segment lost 1 base, leaving 7 bases of the junction unmatched. The length of the CDR3 is 15 residues. Per the germline V gene, CDR1 is SGHNT and CDR2 is YENEEA. This CDR3 reads CASSLGGQAGDEQYF. The DNA for the CDR3 is TGTGCCAGCAGCTTAGGGGGCCAAGCGGGGGACGAGCAGTACTTC.

The chain joins TRBV5-4 to TRBJ1-1; TRBD1 is a possible D gene (6 bases). Per the germline V gene, CDR1 is SGHNT and CDR2 is YYREEE (reference sequence). The CDR3 is 14 residues long. Trimming took off 2 bases at V and 2 bases at J, with 10 bases between the two ends. CDR3 in amino acids: CASSLAGGNTEAFF. In DNA form, the CDR3 reads TGTGCCAGCAGCTTAGCGGGGGGCAACACTGAAGCTTTCTTT.

V usage is TRBV5-1 and J usage is TRBJ2-1; 7 bases are a match to TRBD1. Per germline, CDR1 SGHRS and CDR2 YFSETQ. The CDR3 length is 17 residues. The V and J ends lost 4 bases and 5 bases, in that order; junction bases with no gene match: 15. CDR3 region: CASSTRTGRLGHNEQFF. CDR3 nucleotides: TGCGCCAGCAGCACTCGGACAGGTCGTCTGGGGCACAATGAGCAGTTCTTC.

The chain is built from TRBV18 and TRBJ1-2; 7 nucleotides line up with TRBD1. Trimming cost V 3 bases and J 4 bases; bases outside gene matches: 5. The CDR3 is 14 residues long. The V gene's germline CDR1 is KGHSH and CDR2 LQKENI. CDR3 sequence reads: CASSPRGRGYGYTF. CDR3 DNA sequence: TGTGCCAGCTCACCGAGGGGGCGCGGCTATGGCTACACCTTC.

The J gene is TRBJ1-6, the V gene TRBV5-1, with unresolved D. V lost 4 bases and J 7 bases, leaving 15 bases between the germline ends. There are 15 residues in the CDR3. Germline V gives CDR1 SGHRS, CDR2 YFSETQ. The CDR3 DNA is TGCGCCAGCAGCGAGGGAGGGTCCGAGAATTCACCCCTCCACTTT. This gives the protein CASSEGGSENSPLHF.

Written as DNA, the CDR3 is TGTGCCAGCTCACCAGCCGGGACAGCTACCAATTCACCCCTCCACTTT. It encodes CASSPAGTATNSPLHF. The genes are TRBV18 and TRBJ1-6, with 7 bases identical to TRBD1. V was clipped by 2 bases and J by 7 bases; unmatched bases: 8. This CDR3 spans 16 amino acids. The germline gives CDR1 KGHSH, CDR2 LQKENI.

The chain links TRBV4-2 to TRBJ2-3; 13 positions agree with TRBD2. J was trimmed by 6 bases and V by 2 bases; bases with no gene match: 2. CDR3 length equals 15 residues. Germline-derived CDR1 and CDR2 are LGHNA and YNFKEQ. The CDR3 protein is CASSQTTSGGDTQYF. CDR3 sequence (DNA): TGTGCCAGCAGCCAAACGACTAGCGGGGGGGATACGCAGTATTTT.

This clone was picked up a small number of times. This rearrangement joins TRBV6-5 to TRBJ1-2, with a weak D call TRBD1 (6 bases). The V end was cut by 10 bases, the J end by 4 bases, with 22 bases between. Germline values: CDR1 MNHEY, CDR2 SVGAGI. This CDR3 spans 15 amino acids. The DNA of the CDR3 is TGTGCCACCTCGAAGGGAGGGGGTAGACTCTATGGCTACACCTTC. Translating it yields CATSKGGGRLYGYTF.

This clone was detected only a few times. The chain carries TRBV6-5 and TRBJ1-1; 9 bases agree with TRBD1. Germline V gene data show CDR1 as MNHEY and CDR2 as SVGAGI. The CDR3 extends over 15 amino acids. With V trimmed by 8 bases and J by 1 base, 8 bases remained unmatched. The CDR3: CASYDPGQGNTEAFF. The CDR3 coding sequence is TGTGCCAGCTATGATCCGGGACAGGGGAACACTGAAGCTTTCTTT.

The chain has TRBV2 and TRBJ2-4; D uncertain. Trimming stripped 4 bases from V and 9 bases from J, with 10 bases between. From germline, CDR1 is SNHLY and CDR2 FYNNEI. The CDR3 extends over 12 amino acids. Here the CDR3 DNA reads TGTGCCAGCAGTGGAGGTTACCGCATTCAGTACTTC. It encodes CASSGGYRIQYF.

The chain carries TRBV2 and TRBJ2-7, with D possibly TRBD2 on 7 matching bases. Germline values: CDR1 SNHLY, CDR2 FYNNEI. V was clipped by 11 bases and J by 7 bases, with 21 bases between them. The CDR3 consists of 13 residues. Written as DNA, the CDR3 is TGTGCCGGCCGAAGGTGGGGGGGCGAGGAGCAGTACTTC. Translating gives CAGRRWGGEEQYF.

The chain links TRBV5-4 to TRBJ1-5, with TRBD1 matching 8 bases. Germline trimming cut 0 bases from V and 7 bases from J; bases unmatched to any gene: 6. This CDR3 has 15 residues. Germline V gives CDR1 SGHNT, CDR2 YYREEE (reference sequence). The CDR3 loop reads CASSLGPGGGQPQHF. The CDR3 nucleotides are TGTGCCAGCAGCTTGGGTCCAGGGGGCGGCCAGCCCCAGCATTTT.

The rearrangement uses TRBV15 and TRBJ1-1, with D tentatively TRBD1 (5 bases). The CDR3 is 15 amino acids. Per the germline V gene, CDR1 is LNHNV and CDR2 is YYDKDF (reference sequence). The germline V and J ends were trimmed by 5 bases and 3 bases, with 16 bases remaining between them. Here the CDR3 DNA reads TGTGCCACCAGCCTTCGGGGGGGTAAGGACACTGAAGCTTTCTTT. It encodes CATSLRGGKDTEAFF.

V gene TRBV5-1 combines with J gene TRBJ2-3; the match to TRBD2 covers 11 bases. This CDR3 has 17 amino acids. From germline, CDR1 is SGHRS and CDR2 YFSETQ. Losses at the gene ends were 4 bases for V and 5 bases for J; bases not matched to a gene: 12. The CDR3 bases are TGCGCCAGCAGCCAGGACCTAGCGGGGGGCCGTCTAGATACGCAGTATTTT. Translated: CASSQDLAGGRLDTQYF.

J is TRBJ2-3 and V is TRBV5-1; weak D call: TRBD1 (6 bases). The CDR3 has 15 residues. Trimming pared 4 bases from V and 1 base from J, leaving 13 bases between. From germline, CDR1 is SGHRS and CDR2 YFSETQ. CDR3 amino acids: CASSINRDRTDTQYF. The CDR3 DNA reads TGCGCCAGCAGCATCAACAGGGACCGCACAGATACGCAGTATTTT.

This clone has just a few counts. The V and J genes are TRBV2 and TRBJ1-2; 7 bases map to TRBD1. After removal of 5 bases from V and 2 bases from J, the junction contained 5 bases not matched to a gene. The germline CDR1 and CDR2 sequences are SNHLY and FYNNEI. The CDR3 has 14 amino acids. DNA of the CDR3: TGTGCCAGCAGTTTAGGGGGCGCGAACTATGGCTACACCTTC. Its translation: CASSLGGANYGYTF. Full variable domain (outside the CDR3, taken from reference TRBV2 and TRBJ1-2): EPEVTQTPSHQVTQMGQEVILRCVPISNHLYFYWYRQILGQKVEFLVSFYNNEISEKSEIFDDQFSVERPDGSNFTLKIRSTKLEDSAMYFCASSLGGANYGYTFGSGTRLTVV.

V is TRBV28 and J is TRBJ2-7; 14 bases match TRBD2. The CDR3 has 15 amino acids. The J segment lost 3 bases and the V segment lost 6 bases, leaving 4 bases of the junction unmatched. Germline assignment: CDR1 MDHEN and CDR2 SYDVKM. This CDR3 reads CASRPGLAGVYEQYF. DNA for the CDR3: TGTGCCAGCAGACCGGGACTAGCGGGGGTCTACGAGCAGTACTTC.

This clone was observed once. The sample has other DNA sequences that encode this CDR3 too. The J gene is TRBJ1-2, the V gene TRBV2; D uncertain. CDR3 size: 13 residues. Germline V gene sequence: CDR1 SNHLY, CDR2 FYNNEI. V was shortened by 4 bases and J by 4 bases, with 10 bases between the two germline ends. For the CDR3, the DNA is TGTGCCAGCAGTGGTCCCAGTGGCTATGGCTACACCTTC. Its protein is CASSGPSGYGYTF.

The chain employs TRBV7-2 and TRBJ2-2; D uncertain. V was trimmed by 0 bases and J by 6 bases, leaving 2 bases between them. CDR1 SGHTA and CDR2 FQGNSA come from the germline V gene. The CDR3 is 12 amino acids. The CDR3 DNA reads as TGTGCCAGCAGCTTAGCCTCCGGGGAGCTGTTTTTT. Translation gives CASSLASGELFF.